This is a list of T cell receptor beta chains from one sample in a study of ipilimumab plus nivolumab after autologous stem cell transplantation. Only in-frame clones appear in the TCRdb table, and some are missing; sequencing was by immunoSEQ multiplex PCR. The sample comprises fewer than 20,000 clones, approximately 75% of which are singletons, and 15% to 20% rests with the top ten. The input for sequencing was PBMCs, taken in a trial of ipilimumab plus nivolumab as post-transplant consolidation. The receptors originated from a male donor with diffuse large B-cell lymphoma. CDR3s include the opening cysteine and the closing phenylalanine or tryptophan. D genes are given only for firm matches.

>TRBV11-1|TRBD2
CATGAGIGETQYF
>TRBV27|-
CASRITSGVNYGYTF
>TRBV11-3|-
CASSLDRWEGNEETQYF
>TRBV7-6|-
CASSLSGGGTADAQYF
>TRBV20-1|-
CSLAVTDTQYF
>TRBV4-1|-
CASSQLTENTEAFF
>TRBV9|-
CASSVEPSQETQYF
>TRBV7-4|-
CASSFVRSGTEAFF
>TRBV5-4|-
CASSLIRGGGGYTF
>TRBV4-2|TRBD2
CASSWTSGDNEQFF
>TRBV19|TRBD1
CASSIRGGEAGYTF
>TRBV18|-
CASSPVPPGNAGANVLTF
>TRBV25-1|TRBD2
CASSGLAGLSYEQYF
>TRBV7-9|TRBD1
CASSFYLGGEGEQYF
>TRBV28|TRBD1
CASSRDRVDGYTF
>TRBV11-2|-
CASTPRARGGNTEAFF
>TRBV6-1|-
CASSVGRVFYNEQFF
>TRBV11-2|TRBD1
CASSVTRTGSETQYF
>TRBV5-6|TRBD1
CASSLTGGSTDTQYF
>TRBV27|TRBD2
CASSFGSGGWETQYF
>TRBV19|-
CASSSGANVLTF
>TRBV30|-
CAWSRGLNTEAFF